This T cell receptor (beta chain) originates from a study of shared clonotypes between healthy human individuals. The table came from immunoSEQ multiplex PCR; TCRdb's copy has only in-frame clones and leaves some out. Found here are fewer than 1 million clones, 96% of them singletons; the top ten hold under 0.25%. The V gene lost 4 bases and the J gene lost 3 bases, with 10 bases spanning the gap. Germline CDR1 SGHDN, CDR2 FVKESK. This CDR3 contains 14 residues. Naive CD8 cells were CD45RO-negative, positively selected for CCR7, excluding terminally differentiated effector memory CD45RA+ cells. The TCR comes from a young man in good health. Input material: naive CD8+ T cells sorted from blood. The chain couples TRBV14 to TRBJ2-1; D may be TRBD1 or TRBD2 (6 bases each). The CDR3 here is CASSPGGYYNEQFF. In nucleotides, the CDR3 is TGTGCCAGCAGCCCCGGGGGCTACTACAATGAGCAGTTCTTC.